These 12 T cell receptor beta chains originate from one sample sequenced in a study of T cells after yellow fever vaccination (dated by TCRdb to the late 2010s). Library creation used 5' RACE. Reads for this sample came from an Illumina NovaSeq 6000. TCRdb reprocessed the public reads (quality trimming at Q25 with fastp, clone calling with MiXCR) and kept in-frame beta chains. Every distinct CDR3 protein forms one entry, paired with its most common genes and DNA. Across this sample there are some 350,000 distinct CDR3 sequences, with about 4% seen only once. The ten largest clones represent around 24% of the sample. The treatment or condition label on this specimen signifies: live attenuated yellow fever vaccine strain. The sample consisted of PBMCs, taken 5 days after the yellow fever booster vaccination. The receptors shown here come from a man between 18 and 35 years old who received the YFV17D yellow fever vaccine.

The CDR3 coding sequence is TGTGCCAGCAGCCCAGGGAACGTACTGTTTCAGTACTTC. As protein: CASSPGNVLFQYF. The chain carries TRBV14 and TRBJ2-7, with D possibly being TRBD1 (5 bases). The V end lost 4 bases, the J end lost 10 bases, and 17 bases lay between the germline ends. CDR3 length equals 13 residues. Looked up from germline, CDR1 is SGHDN and CDR2 is FVKESK.

This rearrangement joins TRBV19 to TRBJ2-5; D is undetermined. CDR1 and CDR2 from the germline V gene are LNHDA and SQIVND (reference sequence). The V and J ends lost 6 bases and 5 bases respectively, with 13 bases between them. This CDR3 comprises 13 residues. The CDR3 DNA follows: TGTGCCAGTAGGCCTTTTAATCAGGAGACCCAGTACTTC. The encoded protein is CASRPFNQETQYF. The variable domain in full, completed from reference TRBV19 and TRBJ2-5, reads DGGITQSPKYLFRKEGQNVTLSCEQNLNHDAMYWYRQDPGQGLRLIYYSQIVNDFQKGDIAEGYSVSREKKESFPLTVTSAQKNPTAFYLCASRPFNQETQYFGPGTRLLVL.

The chain is built from TRBV4-2 and TRBJ2-2; 14 bases line up with TRBD2. This CDR3 has 17 residues. The V and J ends lost 0 bases and 7 bases, in that order; junction bases with no gene match: 4. Germline values: CDR1 LGHNA, CDR2 YNFKEQ. The CDR3 region is CASSQDGLAGGYGELFF. The CDR3 bases are TGTGCCAGCAGCCAAGACGGACTAGCGGGGGGTTACGGGGAGCTGTTTTTT.

The chain has TRBV5-5 and TRBJ2-3; D is uncertain. Germline CDR1 SGHKS, CDR2 YYEKEE (reference sequence). The CDR3 sequence is 15 residues long. V was cut by 0 bases and J by 2 bases, with 10 bases left in between. The CDR3 bases are TGTGCCAGCAGCTTGGAGTGGTCGGACACAGATACGCAGTATTTT. Its translation: CASSLEWSDTDTQYF.

This clonotype was picked up many times. The chain employs TRBV7-2 and TRBJ1-2, with no clear D. V was pared by 5 bases and J by 0 bases, with 13 bases between. There are 15 residues in the CDR3. Germline values: CDR1 SGHTA, CDR2 FQGNSA. CDR3 region: CASSPHITSNYGYTF. Written as DNA, the CDR3 is TGTGCCAGCAGCCCACACATAACCTCTAACTATGGCTACACCTTC.

This clonotype was detected many times. The V and J genes are TRBV6-2 or TRBV6-3 and TRBJ2-1, with D perhaps matching TRBD1 or TRBD2 (5 bases each). The V gene lost 2 bases and the J gene lost 15 bases, with 17 bases spanning the gap. CDR1 is MNHEY, CDR2 SVGEGT, per germline. The CDR3 is 13 residues long. Here the CDR3 reads CASSYVGTPQVFF. CDR3 coding DNA: TGTGCCAGCAGTTACGTTGGGACGCCGCAGGTGTTCTTC.

This clonotype has only a few counts. The J gene is TRBJ1-2, the V gene TRBV7-9, with TRBD1 as a possible D gene (5 bases). Trimming stripped 5 bases from V and 4 bases from J, with 11 bases between. The CDR3 covers 13 residues. Germline lookup yields CDR1 SEHNR and CDR2 FQNEAQ (reference sequence). The CDR3, as DNA: TGTGCCAGCAGCGGGACGGGACTCTATGGCTACACCTTC. As protein: CASSGTGLYGYTF. Drawing the rest from reference TRBV7-9 and TRBJ1-2, the complete variable domain is DTGVSQNPRHKITKRGQNVTFRCDPISEHNRLYWYRQTLGQGPEFLTYFQNEAQLEKSRLLSDRFSAERPKGSFSTLEIQRTEQGDSAMYLCASSGTGLYGYTFGSGTRLTVV.

This chain joins TRBV6-4 and TRBJ1-2, with 9 bases fitting TRBD1. Germline lookup yields CDR1 MRHNA and CDR2 SNTAGT. The CDR3 contains 14 residues. J was trimmed by 5 bases and V by 7 bases; bases with no gene match: 8. CDR3 region: CASNPGTGPYGYTF. DNA of the CDR3: TGTGCCAGCAACCCCGGGACAGGGCCTTATGGCTACACCTTC.

V usage is TRBV20-1 and J usage is TRBJ2-5, with 13 bases matching TRBD2. This CDR3 comprises 14 residues. The ends lost 6 bases at V and 3 bases at J; junction bases unmatched: 4. CDR1 and CDR2 from the germline V gene are DFQATT and SNEGSKA (reference sequence). The CDR3 sequence: CSAPTSGGEETQYF. As DNA, the CDR3 is TGCAGTGCCCCAACTAGCGGGGGGGAAGAGACCCAGTACTTC.

V gene TRBV28 combines with J gene TRBJ1-6; D possibly corresponds to TRBD1 (5 bases). Germline V gives CDR1 MDHEN, CDR2 SYDVKM. Trimming removed 8 bases at V and 9 bases at J, with 26 bases between. There are 17 residues in the CDR3. The CDR3 here is CASGPGPPRARGSPLHF. The DNA of the CDR3 is TGTGCCAGCGGACCGGGACCGCCGCGGGCGAGGGGTTCACCCCTCCACTTT.

This clonotype was observed a few times. The rearrangement links TRBV12-3 or TRBV12-4 to TRBJ1-3; D is undetermined. The CDR3 has 12 residues. V lost 5 bases and J lost 4, with 6 bases in between. The chain's CDR3 is CASSTAGNTIYF. The CDR3 nucleotides read TGTGCCAGCAGTACCGCCGGAAACACCATATATTTT.

This chain joins TRBV6-6 and TRBJ1-5, with a tentative D call TRBD1 (5 bases). Germline V gives CDR1 MNHNY, CDR2 SVGAGI (reference sequence). The CDR3 runs 15 residues. Trimming pared 6 bases from V and 10 bases from J, leaving 22 bases between. The CDR3 region is CASSYGTQVFSPQHF. The CDR3 nucleotides are TGTGCCAGCAGCTACGGGACCCAGGTGTTCAGCCCCCAGCATTTT.